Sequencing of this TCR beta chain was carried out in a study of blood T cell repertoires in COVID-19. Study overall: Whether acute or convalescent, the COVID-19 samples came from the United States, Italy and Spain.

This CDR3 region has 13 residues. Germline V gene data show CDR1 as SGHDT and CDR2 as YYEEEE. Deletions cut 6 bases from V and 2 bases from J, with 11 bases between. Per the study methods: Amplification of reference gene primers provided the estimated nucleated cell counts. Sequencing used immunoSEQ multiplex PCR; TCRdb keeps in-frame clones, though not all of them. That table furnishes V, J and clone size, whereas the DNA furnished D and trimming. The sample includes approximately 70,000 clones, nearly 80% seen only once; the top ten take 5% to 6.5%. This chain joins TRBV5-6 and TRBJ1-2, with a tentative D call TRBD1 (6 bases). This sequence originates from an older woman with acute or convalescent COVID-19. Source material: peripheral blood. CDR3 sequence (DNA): TGTGCCAGCACCAGAACAGGGAACTATGGCTACACCTTC. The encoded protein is CASTRTGNYGYTF.